The following is a TCR beta chain sequence with its context. Its antigen is not known. The CDR3 totals 19 residues. Germline-derived CDR1 and CDR2 are SGHRS and YFSETQ. Trimming shortened V by 0 bases and J by 0 bases, and 19 bases separated the two germline ends. This entry belongs to a study of cytomegalovirus exposure and HLA in healthy donors. Study-wide points: Productive status was seen about 90% or about 30% of the time for most TCR beta V segments in an earlier analysis. The study labeled 170 or so TCR beta chains cytomegalovirus-associated. Analysis was performed later, and it showed HLA-associated TCR beta chains to be more clonally expanded than equally common others.

Amplification used 60 Vbeta primers and 13 Jbeta primers. Sequencing used immunoSEQ multiplex PCR; TCRdb keeps in-frame clones, though not all of them. This sample has about 140,000 clones, with about 79% found just once. Unrecorded immune exposure was likely among donors, who were nominally healthy when sampled. The sample taken for sequencing was PBMCs. This TCR came from a female donor in good health and CMV-seropositive. This chain joins TRBV5-1 and TRBJ2-4; possibly TRBD2 for D (6 bases). The CDR3 reads CASSLERVGHSLAKNIQYF. CDR3 nucleotides: TGCGCCAGCAGCTTGGAGCGGGTTGGGCACAGTCTAGCCAAAAACATTCAGTACTTC.